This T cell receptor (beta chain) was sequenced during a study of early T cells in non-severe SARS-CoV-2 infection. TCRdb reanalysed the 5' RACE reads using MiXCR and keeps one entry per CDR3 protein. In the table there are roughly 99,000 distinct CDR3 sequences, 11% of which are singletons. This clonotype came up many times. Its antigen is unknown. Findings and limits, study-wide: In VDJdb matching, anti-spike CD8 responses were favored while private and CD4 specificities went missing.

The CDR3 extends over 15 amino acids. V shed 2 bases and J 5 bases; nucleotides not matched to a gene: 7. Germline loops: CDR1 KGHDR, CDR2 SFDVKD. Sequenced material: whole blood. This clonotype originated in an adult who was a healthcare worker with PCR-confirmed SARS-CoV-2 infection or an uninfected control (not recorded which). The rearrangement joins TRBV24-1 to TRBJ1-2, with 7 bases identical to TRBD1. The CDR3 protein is CATSDSKDRLYGYTF. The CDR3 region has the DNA TGTGCCACCAGTGATTCCAAGGACAGGCTATATGGCTACACCTTC.